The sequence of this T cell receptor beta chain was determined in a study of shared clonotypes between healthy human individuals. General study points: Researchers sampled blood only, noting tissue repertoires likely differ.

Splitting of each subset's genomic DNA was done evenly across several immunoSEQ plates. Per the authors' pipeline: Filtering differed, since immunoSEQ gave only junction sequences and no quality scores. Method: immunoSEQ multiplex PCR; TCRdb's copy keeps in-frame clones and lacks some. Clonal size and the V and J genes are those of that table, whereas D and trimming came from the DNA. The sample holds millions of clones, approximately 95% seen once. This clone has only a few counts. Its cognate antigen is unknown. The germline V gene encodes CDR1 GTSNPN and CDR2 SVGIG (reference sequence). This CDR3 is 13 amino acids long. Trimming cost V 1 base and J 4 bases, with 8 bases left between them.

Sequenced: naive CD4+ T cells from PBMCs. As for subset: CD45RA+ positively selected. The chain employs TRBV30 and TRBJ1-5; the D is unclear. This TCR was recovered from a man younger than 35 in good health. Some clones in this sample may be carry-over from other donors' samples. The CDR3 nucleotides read TGTGCCTGGAGTGAGGACCTTAATCAGCCCCAGCATTTT. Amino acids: CAWSEDLNQPQHF.